The 21 T cell receptor beta chains presented below share a single source sample, sequenced in a study of control samples from healthy donors and cancer patients. Here immunoSEQ multiplex PCR was the method, and the copy in TCRdb shows in-frame clones only, minus some. The data contain about 19,000 clones, around 80% of them singletons. Input material: PBMCs. These receptors were collected from a woman in her seventies with lung cancer.

The V gene is TRBV25-1, the J gene TRBJ1-2, with D possibly being TRBD1 (5 bases). V was cut by 4 bases and J by 7 bases, with 13 bases left in between. Germline V gene lookup returns CDR1 MGHDK and CDR2 SYGVNS. The CDR3 contains 13 residues. CDR3 in DNA: TGTGCCAGCAGTGTGGGGGTCTTCATTGGCTACACCTTC. Protein product: CASSVGVFIGYTF.

Written as DNA, the CDR3 is TGTGCCAGCAGCTTGACCATCGGACAGGTTACCGGGGAGCTGTTTTTT. This codes for CASSLTIGQVTGELFF. This chain uses TRBV5-4 with TRBJ2-2; 7 bases align to TRBD1. Germline CDR1 is SGHNT and CDR2 is YYREEE (reference sequence). V shed 1 base and J 5 bases; nucleotides not matched to a gene: 8. The CDR3 is 16 amino acids. The full variable domain, its missing parts supplied by reference TRBV5-4 and TRBJ2-2, is ETGVTQSPTHLIKTRGQQVTLRCSSQSGHNTVSWYQQALGQGPQFIFQYYREEENGRGNFPPRFSGLQFPNYSSELNVNALELDDSALYLCASSLTIGQVTGELFFGEGSRLTVL.

The genes are TRBV11-3 and TRBJ2-4; D is possibly TRBD2 (7 bases). The V end was cut by 2 bases, the J end by 7 bases, with 15 bases between. The germline V gene has CDR1 SGHNT and CDR2 YENEEA. CDR3 length: 15 residues. The CDR3 coding sequence is TGTGCCAGCAGCTTACGGGGGGCACAGTTTAACATTCAGTACTTC. Amino acid sequence: CASSLRGAQFNIQYF.

The V gene is TRBV12-3 or TRBV12-4, the J gene TRBJ2-7, with TRBD1 as a possible D gene (6 bases). V shed 5 bases and J shed 1 base, with 9 bases lying between them. CDR3 length: 13 residues. The CDR3 reads CASSPGQSYEQYF. CDR3 coding DNA: TGTGCCAGCAGTCCCGGACAGTCCTACGAGCAGTACTTC.

V gene TRBV7-2 combines with J gene TRBJ2-7; 9 bases agree with TRBD1. V dropped 5 bases and J dropped 5; count of bases not matched to a gene: 7. The CDR3 extends over 14 amino acids. Germline CDR1 is SGHTA and CDR2 is FQGNSA. This chain's CDR3 is CASSLRTGGHEQYF. DNA of the CDR3: TGTGCCAGCAGCCTTCGCACAGGGGGCCACGAGCAGTACTTC.

This chain joins TRBV13 and TRBJ2-7; D gene unclear. V was clipped by 7 bases and J by 6 bases, with 16 bases between them. Germline V gives CDR1 PRHDT, CDR2 FYEKMQ (reference sequence). The CDR3 runs to 13 residues. The CDR3 sequence: CASNSQPWGEQYF. As DNA, the CDR3 is TGTGCCAGCAACAGCCAACCGTGGGGCGAGCAGTACTTC.

The sample holds one count of this clone. V usage is TRBV5-1 and J usage is TRBJ2-3; TRBD2 agrees at 10 bases. The length of the CDR3 is 16 residues. The trim removed 4 bases at V and 0 bases at J, leaving 5 bases unmatched. Per the germline V gene, CDR1 is SGHRS and CDR2 is YFSETQ. The DNA for the CDR3 is TGCGCCAGCAGCGACGGACTAGCGGCGAGCACAGATACGCAGTATTTT. Amino acids: CASSDGLAASTDTQYF.

Only a few counts were recorded for this clone. The CDR3 sequence is CASRNRGHNEQFF. The CDR3 coding sequence is TGTGCCAGCAGAAACAGGGGCCACAATGAGCAGTTCTTC. The V and J genes are TRBV2 and TRBJ2-1; 7 bases map to TRBD1. V gave up 6 bases and J gave up 5 bases; unmatched junction bases: 4. Germline V gene sequence: CDR1 SNHLY, CDR2 FYNNEI. CDR3 size: 13 residues.

The chain joins TRBV11-2 to TRBJ2-3, with D possibly TRBD2 on 5 matching bases. V lost 6 bases and J 3 bases, leaving 13 bases between the germline ends. The germline V gene encodes CDR1 SGHAT and CDR2 FQNNGV. The CDR3 has 14 residues. DNA for the CDR3: TGTGCCAGCAGTGTAGGACGGGAAACAGATACGCAGTATTTT. It is translated as CASSVGRETDTQYF.

The J gene is TRBJ2-2, the V gene TRBV3-1 (or the pseudogene TRBV3-2); D is unclear. There are 15 residues in the CDR3. Per germline, CDR1 LGHDT and CDR2 YNNKEL (reference sequence). V was shortened by 4 bases and J by 2 bases, with 11 bases between the two germline ends. CDR3 sequence (DNA): TGTGCCAGCAGCCCTGAGGTAGTTAACACCGGGGAGCTGTTTTTT. Protein product: CASSPEVVNTGELFF.

The chain couples TRBV6-1 to TRBJ1-5; perhaps TRBD1 as D (5 bases). The CDR3 spans 14 residues. The germline gives CDR1 MNHNS, CDR2 SASEGT. V lost 3 bases to trimming and J lost 6 bases, with 12 bases between them. Here the CDR3 reads CASSEGQSGQPQHF. CDR3 nucleotide sequence: TGTGCCAGCAGTGAGGGGCAGTCTGGTCAGCCCCAGCATTTT.

The chain couples TRBV5-1 to TRBJ2-5, with D maybe TRBD1 (6 bases). V was shortened by 4 bases and J by 2 bases, with 9 bases between the two germline ends. The V gene's germline CDR1 is SGHRS and CDR2 YFSETQ. The CDR3 totals 13 residues. The CDR3 sequence is CASSGTPQETQYF. CDR3 DNA: TGCGCCAGCAGCGGGACACCACAAGAGACCCAGTACTTC.

This clone has only one observation. The rearrangement uses TRBV11-3 and TRBJ2-5; 9 bases are a match to TRBD1. CDR3 size: 15 residues. The trim removed 5 bases at V and 5 bases at J, leaving 9 bases unmatched. The germline CDR1 and CDR2 sequences are SGHNT and YENEEA. The CDR3 region is CASSRTGAPMETQYF. The CDR3 bases are TGTGCCAGCAGCCGGACAGGGGCCCCTATGGAGACCCAGTACTTC.

As for this clone: This specimen includes other DNA sequences encoding the same CDR3. The chain has TRBV5-1 and TRBJ1-2; the match to TRBD1 covers 8 bases. From germline, CDR1 is SGHRS and CDR2 YFSETQ. This CDR3 comprises 13 residues. Losses at the gene ends were 3 bases for V and 3 bases for J; bases not matched to a gene: 1. CDR3 coding DNA: TGCGCCAGCAGCTCGACAGGGGACTATGGCTACACCTTC. Translation: CASSSTGDYGYTF. The variable domain in full, with the rest retrieved from reference TRBV5-1 and TRBJ1-2, is KAGVTQTPRYLIKTRGQQVTLSCSPISGHRSVSWYQQTPGQGLQFLFEYFSETQRNKGNFPGRFSGRQFSNSRSEMNVSTLELGDSALYLCASSSTGDYGYTFGSGTRLTVV.

The chain carries TRBV5-1 and TRBJ1-4; perhaps TRBD1 as D (5 bases). V lost 0 bases to trimming and J lost 2 bases, with 11 bases between them. Germline V gives CDR1 SGHRS, CDR2 YFSETQ. The CDR3 totals 16 residues. The CDR3 sequence is CASSLATGTTNEKLFF. CDR3 DNA sequence: TGCGCCAGCAGCTTGGCGACGGGGACTACTAATGAAAAACTGTTTTTT. The whole variable domain, filled in from reference TRBV5-1 and TRBJ1-4, reads KAGVTQTPRYLIKTRGQQVTLSCSPISGHRSVSWYQQTPGQGLQFLFEYFSETQRNKGNFPGRFSGRQFSNSRSEMNVSTLELGDSALYLCASSLATGTTNEKLFFGSGTQLSVL.

This clone was detected once. The V and J genes are TRBV6-4 and TRBJ2-2; maybe TRBD2 (5 bases). CDR1 is MRHNA, CDR2 SNTAGT, per germline. This CDR3 region has 14 residues. Trimming stripped 3 bases from V and 6 bases from J, with 11 bases between. CDR3 bases: TGTGCCAGCAGTGAGGATACTAGTTCCGGGGAGCTGTTTTTT. It yields the protein CASSEDTSSGELFF.

The chain employs TRBV6-6 and TRBJ2-5; 7 bases map to TRBD2. CDR3 length: 14 residues. J gave up 5 bases and V 6 bases, and 9 bases lay outside the gene matches. The germline gives CDR1 MNHNY, CDR2 SVGAGI (reference sequence). Here the CDR3 reads CASRILGGSETQYF. In DNA, the CDR3 is TGTGCCAGCAGGATACTGGGGGGGAGTGAGACCCAGTACTTC.

The chain recombines TRBV27 with TRBJ1-2, with 8 bases lining up with TRBD1. Germline V gives CDR1 MNHEY, CDR2 SMNVEV (reference sequence). The V and J ends lost 3 bases and 5 bases, in that order; junction bases with no gene match: 5. The CDR3 consists of 14 residues. Here the CDR3 DNA reads TGTGCCAGCAGTTTCGCTGACAGGGGATATGGCTACACCTTC. This translates into CASSFADRGYGYTF.

This clone appeared once. The chain combines TRBV7-3 with TRBJ1-6, with D unresolved. Germline CDR1 reads SGHTA; CDR2 reads FQGTGA. The CDR3 runs 13 residues. Trimming stripped 5 bases from V and 8 bases from J, with 10 bases between. The CDR3, as DNA: TGTGCCAGCAGCCCCGGACCTTATTCACCCCTCCACTTT. Amino acid sequence: CASSPGPYSPLHF. Together with reference TRBV7-3 and TRBJ1-6, the CDR3 gives the full variable domain: GAGVSQTPSNKVTEKGKYVELRCDPISGHTALYWYRQSLGQGPEFLIYFQGTGAADDSGLPNDRFFAVRPEGSVSTLKIQRTERGDSAVYLCASSPGPYSPLHFGNGTRLTVT.

This clone was recorded once. For the CDR3, the DNA is TGTGCCAGCGCGGAGGGAGCAGATACGCAGTATTTT. This gives the protein CASAEGADTQYF. The chain carries TRBV2 and TRBJ2-3; perhaps TRBD2 as D (6 bases). Germline V gene lookup returns CDR1 SNHLY and CDR2 FYNNEI. The CDR3 contains 12 residues. The V end lost 8 bases, the J end lost 4 bases, and 10 bases lay between the germline ends.

This chain joins TRBV7-2 and TRBJ1-1; D is unclear. CDR3 length: 13 amino acids. Germline loops: CDR1 SGHTA, CDR2 FQGNSA. Trimming took 7 bases from V and 2 from J, leaving 11 bases between them. The CDR3 sequence: CASKLFGNTEAFF. DNA for the CDR3: TGTGCCAGCAAGCTTTTCGGAAACACTGAAGCTTTCTTT.